Following are 19 T cell receptor beta chains from one sample sequenced in a study of T-cell memory formation after mild COVID-19. TCRdb itself ran the 5' RACE reads through MiXCR, one entry per CDR3 protein. The sample yields about 82,000 distinct CDR3 sequences, less than 15% seen once. Sequences were obtained from PBMCs or a T cell subset sorted from them (not recorded which). The receptors shown here come from an adult woman who had mild COVID-19 (a few samples of this study predate the infection). Cell type and time point are not known.

Here the CDR3 reads CASSHGGLGRHEQYF. The DNA of the CDR3 is TGTGCCAGCAGCCACGGGGGGCTGGGTAGGCACGAGCAGTACTTC. The chain has TRBV12-3 or TRBV12-4 and TRBJ2-7; TRBD2 is a possible D gene (7 bases). The germline V and J ends were trimmed by 6 bases and 5 bases, with 20 bases remaining between them. The CDR3 is made up of 15 amino acids.

The J gene is TRBJ2-1, the V gene TRBV9, with TRBD2 matching 9 bases. Germline-derived CDR1 and CDR2 are SGDLS and YYNGEE. The CDR3 spans 16 residues. Trimming cost V 1 base and J 6 bases; bases outside gene matches: 8. The CDR3 spells CASSVPRTSVVNEQFF. CDR3 nucleotides: TGTGCCAGCAGCGTACCTAGGACTAGCGTAGTCAATGAGCAGTTCTTC.

This clonotype has more than one count but fewer than ten. The chain combines TRBV20-1 with TRBJ1-2; D may be TRBD1 (5 bases). Looked up from germline, CDR1 is DFQATT and CDR2 is SNEGSKA (reference sequence). The CDR3 is made up of 12 amino acids. With 4 bases removed from V and 6 bases from J, the gap between germline ends came to 12 bases. The CDR3 sequence: CSAITGHHGYTF. CDR3 sequence (DNA): TGCAGTGCTATTACAGGTCATCATGGCTACACCTTC.

The chain couples TRBV7-8 to TRBJ2-2; D unresolved. There are 13 residues in the CDR3. V was clipped by 5 bases and J by 2 bases, with 6 bases between them. Germline CDR1 and CDR2: SGHVS and FQNEAQ. CDR3 DNA sequence: TGTGCCAGCAGCGCACTAAACACCGGGGAGCTGTTTTTT. Translated: CASSALNTGELFF.

This chain joins TRBV12-3 or TRBV12-4 and TRBJ2-1; 8 bases fit TRBD2. CDR3 length: 16 amino acids. Trimming removed 5 bases from V and 1 base from J; junction bases left unmatched: 7. Here the CDR3 DNA reads TGTGCCAGCAGTCCGGGACTAGTGAATTCCTACAATGAGCAGTTCTTC. It yields the protein CASSPGLVNSYNEQFF.

The sample holds a few counts of this clonotype. The chain recombines TRBV7-9 with TRBJ2-1; 12 positions agree with TRBD2. This CDR3 is 17 amino acids long. CDR1 is SEHNR and CDR2 is FQNEAQ in the germline V gene (reference sequence). The V segment lost 5 bases and the J segment 3 bases; nucleotides outside the gene matches: 8. The CDR3 nucleotides are TGTGCCAGCAGCCTATGGACTAGCGGGGCTTACTACAATGAGCAGTTCTTC. It specifies CASSLWTSGAYYNEQFF. The complete variable domain, with remaining parts taken from reference TRBV7-9 and TRBJ2-1, reads DTGVSQNPRHKITKRGQNVTFRCDPISEHNRLYWYRQTLGQGPEFLTYFQNEAQLEKSRLLSDRFSAERPKGSFSTLEIQRTEQGDSAMYLCASSLWTSGAYYNEQFFGPGTRLTVL.

The chain uses TRBV6-5 and TRBJ2-1, with 9 bases lining up with TRBD2. The CDR3 is 17 residues long. V gave up 0 bases and J gave up 5 bases; unmatched junction bases: 8. Germline values: CDR1 MNHEY, CDR2 SVGAGI. The CDR3 here is CASSYSVAGEVNNEQFF. The CDR3 bases are TGTGCCAGCAGTTACTCGGTAGCGGGAGAGGTTAACAATGAGCAGTTCTTC.

This clonotype showed up just a few times. The chain carries TRBV5-8 and TRBJ2-7; TRBD1 matches at 8 bases. V trimming: 4 bases; J trimming: 3 bases; junction bases outside the gene matches: 18. Germline loops: CDR1 SGHTS, CDR2 YDEGEE. This CDR3 is built from 18 residues. DNA for the CDR3: TGTGCCAGCAGCAATTGGGACAGGTCGGTTGGGCCTCACTACGAGCAGTACTTC. Its translation is CASSNWDRSVGPHYEQYF.

This clonotype has more than one count but fewer than ten. This chain connects TRBV4-1 to TRBJ1-1; D perhaps matches TRBD1 (6 bases). The CDR3 consists of 15 residues. Germline loops: CDR1 MGHRA, CDR2 YSYEKL. V gave up 8 bases and J gave up 0 bases, with 16 bases separating them. The chain's CDR3 is CASGAEGGLNTEAFF. As DNA, the CDR3 is TGCGCCAGCGGCGCGGAGGGGGGCCTGAACACTGAAGCTTTCTTT.

The chain couples TRBV11-2 to TRBJ1-2, with a weak D call TRBD1 (6 bases). The CDR3 sequence is 15 residues long. Germline values: CDR1 SGHAT, CDR2 FQNNGV. Trimming took 5 bases from V and 3 from J, leaving 16 bases between them. The CDR3 is CASSPVRGQDYGYTF. In DNA form, the CDR3 reads TGTGCCAGCAGCCCCGTTCGGGGGCAGGACTATGGCTACACCTTC.

This chain joins TRBV7-8 and TRBJ1-5, with TRBD1 matching over 9 bases. V shed 5 bases, J shed 6 bases, and the junction held 5 bases outside the gene matches. Looked up from germline, CDR1 is SGHVS and CDR2 is FQNEAQ. This CDR3 region has 14 residues. The CDR3 is CASSPRDRAQPQHF. CDR3 coding DNA: TGTGCCAGCAGCCCCCGGGACAGGGCTCAGCCCCAGCATTTT.

This clonotype was seen a handful of times. This rearrangement joins TRBV4-3 to TRBJ1-4, with unresolved D. Trimming pared 0 bases from V and 6 bases from J, leaving 11 bases between. The germline V gene has CDR1 LGHNA and CDR2 YSLEER. The length of the CDR3 is 15 residues. Written as DNA, the CDR3 is TGCGCCAGCAGCCAAGAGAGGGCGGGTGATGAAAAACTGTTTTTT. Its protein is CASSQERAGDEKLFF.

V is TRBV7-9 and J is TRBJ2-3, with D perhaps TRBD1 (5 bases). V was cut by 1 base and J by 2 bases, with 10 bases left in between. The CDR3 is 15 amino acids. Looked up from germline, CDR1 is SEHNR and CDR2 is FQNEAQ (reference sequence). CDR3 sequence: CASSLEFRDTDTQYF. CDR3 sequence (DNA): TGTGCCAGCAGCTTAGAATTCAGGGACACAGATACGCAGTATTTT.

This clonotype was detected only a few times. The chain is built from TRBV6-6 and TRBJ2-1, with TRBD1 matching 7 bases. V shed 2 bases, J shed 7 bases, and the junction held 8 bases outside the gene matches. CDR3 length: 15 amino acids. Germline-derived CDR1 and CDR2 are MNHNY and SVGAGI (reference sequence). In DNA form, the CDR3 reads TGTGCCAGCAGTTACCGGACAGGTGAATTGAATGAGCAGTTCTTC. Translated: CASSYRTGELNEQFF.

This clonotype came up a few times. This chain joins TRBV5-1 and TRBJ2-7; 7 bases agree with TRBD2. Unmatched junction bases numbered 9, after V lost 4 bases and J lost 5 bases. This CDR3 comprises 14 residues. Germline CDR1 reads SGHRS; CDR2 reads YFSETQ. Here the CDR3 DNA reads TGCGCCAGCAGCCCCGAGACTAGCTTCAACGAGCAGTACTTC. Its translation: CASSPETSFNEQYF. The whole variable domain, remainder taken from reference TRBV5-1 and TRBJ2-7, is KAGVTQTPRYLIKTRGQQVTLSCSPISGHRSVSWYQQTPGQGLQFLFEYFSETQRNKGNFPGRFSGRQFSNSRSEMNVSTLELGDSALYLCASSPETSFNEQYFGPGTRLTVT.

This clonotype has more than one count but fewer than ten. DNA for the CDR3: TGCGCCAGCAGCCAAGACCGCGGGAGCGCCGGGGAGCTGTTTTTT. It is translated as CASSQDRGSAGELFF. This chain joins TRBV4-3 and TRBJ2-2; TRBD2 matches at 7 bases. V lost 0 bases to trimming and J lost 6 bases; unmatched junction nucleotides: 4. Per the germline V gene, CDR1 is LGHNA and CDR2 is YSLEER. This CDR3 has 15 residues.

This clonotype was detected a few times. This chain's CDR3 is CASSFSSGANVLTF. For the CDR3, the DNA is TGTGCCAGCAGCTTCAGCTCTGGGGCCAACGTCCTGACTTTC. J is TRBJ2-6 and V is TRBV7-6; D gene unclear. V was pared by 3 bases and J by 0 bases, with 3 bases between. The germline V gene has CDR1 SGHVS and CDR2 FNYEAQ. CDR3 length equals 14 residues.

This clonotype turned up a few times. V usage is TRBV9 and J usage is TRBJ2-7, with 10 nucleotides matching TRBD1. Germline lookup yields CDR1 SGDLS and CDR2 YYNGEE. The V and J ends lost 3 bases and 6 bases, in that order; junction bases with no gene match: 9. This CDR3 has 15 residues. For the CDR3, the DNA is TGTGCCAGCAGCGGGAAAGGGACAGGGGACCCCGAGCAGTACTTC. Its translation: CASSGKGTGDPEQYF.

This chain uses TRBV7-9 with TRBJ2-1; D is possibly TRBD1 (7 bases). V lost 6 bases and J 0 bases, leaving 9 bases between the germline ends. Germline V gene sequence: CDR1 SEHNR, CDR2 FQNEAQ (reference sequence). CDR3 length: 14 residues. The CDR3 is CASREGASYNEQFF. The DNA of the CDR3 is TGTGCCAGCAGGGAGGGGGCCTCCTACAATGAGCAGTTCTTC.